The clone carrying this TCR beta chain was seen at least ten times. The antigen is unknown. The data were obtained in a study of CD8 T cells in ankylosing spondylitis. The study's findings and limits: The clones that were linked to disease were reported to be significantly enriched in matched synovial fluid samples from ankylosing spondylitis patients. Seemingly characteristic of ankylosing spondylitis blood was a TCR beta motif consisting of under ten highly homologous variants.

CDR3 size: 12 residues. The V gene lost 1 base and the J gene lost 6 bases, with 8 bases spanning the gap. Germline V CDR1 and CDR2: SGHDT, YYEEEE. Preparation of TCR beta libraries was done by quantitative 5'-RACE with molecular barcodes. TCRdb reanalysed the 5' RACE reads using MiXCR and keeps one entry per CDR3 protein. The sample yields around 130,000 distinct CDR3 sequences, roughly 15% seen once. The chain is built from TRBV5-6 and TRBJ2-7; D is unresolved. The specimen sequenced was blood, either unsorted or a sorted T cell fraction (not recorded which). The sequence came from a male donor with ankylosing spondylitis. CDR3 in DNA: TGTGCCAGCAGCTTGAGTCGGATCGAGCAGTACTTC. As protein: CASSLSRIEQYF.